These 32 T cell receptor beta chains were all obtained from the same sample, sequenced in a study of T cell changes during pregnancy in multiple sclerosis (dated by TCRdb to between 2017 and 2020). To prepare the library, the immunoSEQ multiplex PCR assay was applied. Not all clones reach the TCRdb copy of this immuneACCESS table, which keeps in-frame sequences only. Checked studies attribute under half of the gap to unresolved V genes and leave the rest unexplained. The sample table holds about 34,000 clones, of which roughly nine tenths were seen once. The top ten clones comprise roughly an eighth of the sample. Material: CD8+ T cells from peripheral blood mononuclear cells, obtained in the first trimester of pregnancy. The source is a female donor with multiple sclerosis, enrolled in a pregnancy study.

The chain couples TRBV5-3 to TRBJ2-5; D might be TRBD2 (5 bases). TRBV5-3 is an ORF for which the function is uncertain. V shed 0 bases and J shed 0 bases, with 9 bases lying between them. The CDR3 totals 15 residues. Here the CDR3 reads CARSLGRTYQETQYF. The CDR3 bases are TGTGCCAGAAGCTTGGGGAGGACGTACCAAGAGACCCAGTACTTC.

The chain joins TRBV2 to TRBJ2-5, with 7 bases lining up with TRBD1. The J call is uncertain, as TRBJ2-7 better fits the DNA end. The CDR3 contains 12 residues. The germline V gene encodes CDR1 SNHLY and CDR2 FYNNEI. Written as DNA, the CDR3 is TGTGCCGCCCAAGGGGGCATCTACGAGCAGTACTTC. This gives the protein CAAQGGIYEQYF.

The chain recombines TRBV13 with TRBJ2-7; TRBD2 matches at 8 bases. The CDR3 extends over 15 amino acids. CDR1 PRHDT and CDR2 FYEKMQ come from the germline V gene (reference sequence). V trimming: 3 bases; J trimming: 2 bases; junction bases outside the gene matches: 6. DNA for the CDR3: TGTGCCAGCAGCTTTGGTAGCGGGACTACCTACGAGCAGTACTTC. Protein: CASSFGSGTTYEQYF.

This clone is a singleton in its sample. DNA of the CDR3: TGTGCCAGCAGTGAATTCCGAGGACTCGGGCAGCCCCAGCATTTT. Its translation: CASSEFRGLGQPQHF. The chain has TRBV6-1 and TRBJ1-5, with no clear D. The CDR3 loop spans 15 amino acids. V gave up 2 bases and J gave up 7 bases, with 15 bases separating them. Germline V gene lookup returns CDR1 MNHNS and CDR2 SASEGT.

This chain links TRBV7-8 with TRBJ2-1; 12 bases agree with TRBD2. Per the germline V gene, CDR1 is SGHVS and CDR2 is FQNEAQ. CDR3 length equals 17 residues. Trimming took 7 bases from V and 0 from J; bases not matched to a gene: 7. CDR3 loop: CASNPGLAGSSYNEQFF. The CDR3 region has the DNA TGTGCCAGCAACCCGGGACTAGCGGGTAGCTCCTACAATGAGCAGTTCTTC.

The chain carries TRBV2 and TRBJ2-7; the D gene is possibly TRBD1 (5 bases). Trimming took 4 bases from V and 5 from J, leaving 12 bases between them. In germline, CDR1 is SNHLY, CDR2 FYNNEI. This CDR3 comprises 13 residues. CDR3 amino acids: CASSATGADEQYF. As DNA, the CDR3 is TGTGCCAGCAGTGCTACTGGGGCAGACGAGCAGTACTTC.

The gene calls are TRBV6-5 and TRBJ2-1, with 7 bases matching TRBD2. The ends lost 4 bases at V and 4 bases at J; junction bases unmatched: 4. Germline assignment: CDR1 MNHEY and CDR2 SVGAGI. CDR3 length equals 14 residues. The CDR3 coding sequence is TGTGCCAGCAGTTTAGAGGGACTATACAATGAGCAGTTCTTC. Protein product: CASSLEGLYNEQFF.

The CDR3 nucleotides are TGTGCCAGCACCGCCACAGGGTCCTATGGCTACACCTTC. Amino acids: CASTATGSYGYTF. V is TRBV28 and J is TRBJ1-2, with a possible D match to TRBD1 (6 bases). The germline V gene has CDR1 MDHEN and CDR2 SYDVKM. The V gene lost 7 bases and the J gene lost 4 bases, with 13 bases spanning the gap. There are 13 residues in the CDR3.

V is TRBV11-1 and J is TRBJ2-7; 7 nucleotides align to TRBD2. After removal of 5 bases from V and 5 bases from J, the junction contained 9 bases not matched to a gene. CDR1 and CDR2 from the germline V gene are SGHAT and FQDESV (reference sequence). The CDR3 has 14 amino acids. Here the CDR3 reads CASSPGLIRDEQYF. For the CDR3, the DNA is TGTGCCAGCAGCCCGGGACTAATAAGGGACGAGCAGTACTTC.

V and J are TRBV7-9 and TRBJ2-1, with D possibly matching TRBD2 (5 bases). The CDR3 length is 14 residues. Germline V CDR1 and CDR2: SEHNR, FQNEAQ (reference sequence). Trimming took 3 bases from V and 2 from J, leaving 8 bases between them. The CDR3: CASSFTGAYNEQFF. CDR3 bases: TGTGCCAGCAGCTTTACCGGGGCCTACAATGAGCAGTTCTTC.

The chain couples TRBV28 to TRBJ2-2, with 9 bases matching TRBD1. V was pared by 7 bases and J by 4 bases, with 13 bases of the junction left unmatched. Per the germline V gene, CDR1 is MDHEN and CDR2 is SYDVKM. This CDR3 has 17 residues. The CDR3 here is CASISQGAGSGTGELFF. In DNA, the CDR3 is TGTGCCAGCATATCACAGGGGGCGGGTTCGGGCACCGGGGAGCTGTTTTTT.

V is TRBV28 and J is TRBJ1-4; TRBD1 might be the D (6 bases). V lost 5 bases, J lost 8 bases, and 12 bases lay in between. There are 13 residues in the CDR3. Germline CDR1 and CDR2: MDHEN and SYDVKM. The CDR3 here is CASSAEDREKLFF. The CDR3 nucleotides are TGTGCCAGCAGTGCCGAGGACAGAGAAAAACTGTTTTTT.

This clone was observed once. The chain employs TRBV6-5 and TRBJ2-7; tentative D call: TRBD2 (6 bases). Germline V gives CDR1 MNHEY, CDR2 SVGAGI. V shed 4 bases and J shed 5 bases, with 18 bases lying between them. This CDR3 has 15 amino acids. The CDR3 sequence: CASSSIQGGKDEQYF. CDR3 DNA: TGTGCCAGCAGTTCGATCCAGGGAGGAAAAGACGAGCAGTACTTC.

The chain joins TRBV10-3 to TRBJ2-1, with 7 bases that match TRBD2. Losses at the gene ends were 11 bases for V and 5 bases for J; bases not matched to a gene: 21. Germline CDR1 ENHRY, CDR2 SYGVKD. The CDR3 length is 17 residues. In DNA form, the CDR3 reads TGTGCCGCCAGAGGCCAGGGAGGGTCCCGGCGGGACAATGAGCAGTTCTTC. Translation: CAARGQGGSRRDNEQFF.

The V call is TRBV4-1, the J call TRBJ1-2; no clear D. Trimming shortened V by 2 bases and J by 5 bases, and 12 bases separated the two germline ends. The CDR3 is 14 residues long. Germline CDR1 MGHRA, CDR2 YSYEKL. The CDR3 reads CASSQIGGLYGYTF. The CDR3 DNA reads TGCGCCAGCAGCCAAATAGGAGGTCTTTATGGCTACACCTTC.

The V and J genes are TRBV6-4 and TRBJ2-3, with 12 bases fitting TRBD1. Germline V lookup: CDR1 MRHNA, CDR2 SNTAGT. The junction had 11 bases not matched to a gene; V was cut back by 4 bases and J by 6 bases. CDR3 length equals 17 residues. CDR3 nucleotide sequence: TGTGCCAGCAGTGCCAATTCCGGGACAGGGGGCGCGGATACGCAGTATTTT. This sequence encodes CASSANSGTGGADTQYF.

V and J are TRBV13 and TRBJ2-1; the match to TRBD2 covers 9 bases. J was trimmed by 4 bases and V by 5 bases; bases with no gene match: 12. Germline assignment: CDR1 PRHDT and CDR2 FYEKMQ (reference sequence). The CDR3 covers 17 residues. CDR3 protein: CASSHGPGLAEYNEQFF. The DNA for the CDR3 is TGTGCCAGCAGCCATGGACCGGGACTAGCAGAATACAATGAGCAGTTCTTC.

J is TRBJ2-2 and V is TRBV5-8; unclear D gene. V was clipped by 5 bases and J by 0 bases, with 8 bases between them. CDR1 is SGHTS, CDR2 YDEGEE, per germline. The CDR3 runs 14 residues. CDR3 coding DNA: TGTGCCAGCAGTCCAACACCGAACACCGGGGAGCTGTTTTTT. Protein product: CASSPTPNTGELFF.

This clone was detected once. J is TRBJ2-2 and V is TRBV7-8; D unclear. Germline CDR1 and CDR2: SGHVS and FQNEAQ. This CDR3 region has 15 residues. The ends were cut back, 2 bases at V and 0 bases at J, with 7 bases in the middle. CDR3 loop: CASSLWRSNTGELFF. CDR3 coding DNA: TGTGCCAGCAGCTTATGGCGGTCGAACACCGGGGAGCTGTTTTTT. Complete variable domain (other parts from reference TRBV7-8 and TRBJ2-2): GAGVSQSPRYKVAKRGQDVALRCDPISGHVSLFWYQQALGQGPEFLTYFQNEAQLDKSGLPSDRFFAERPEGSVSTLKIQRTQQEDSAVYLCASSLWRSNTGELFFGEGSRLTVL.

The chain has TRBV6-4 and TRBJ2-3; TRBD1 aligns across 8 bases. The germline V gene encodes CDR1 MRHNA and CDR2 SNTAGT. The CDR3 contains 15 residues. V trimming: 5 bases; J trimming: 5 bases; junction bases outside the gene matches: 9. Here the CDR3 reads CASSKSGGEGDTQYF. CDR3 nucleotide sequence: TGTGCCAGCAGTAAATCAGGGGGCGAGGGAGATACGCAGTATTTT.

The chain recombines TRBV27 with TRBJ2-7, with D tentatively TRBD1 (6 bases). This CDR3 region has 13 residues. Germline loops: CDR1 MNHEY, CDR2 SMNVEV (reference sequence). V was shortened by 5 bases and J by 5 bases, with 13 bases between the two germline ends. The CDR3 coding sequence is TGTGCCAGCAGTCACCAGACAGGTGACGAGCAGTACTTC. It specifies CASSHQTGDEQYF.

The J gene is TRBJ2-7, the V gene TRBV4-1; possibly TRBD1 for D (6 bases). V gave up 1 base and J gave up 3 bases, with 10 bases separating them. In germline, CDR1 is MGHRA, CDR2 YSYEKL. The CDR3 is made up of 14 amino acids. The CDR3 reads CASSQATGYYEQYF. The CDR3 bases are TGCGCCAGCAGCCAAGCGACAGGCTACTACGAGCAGTACTTC.

The count of this clone is one. The sample has other DNA sequences that encode this CDR3 too. The V gene is TRBV30, the J gene TRBJ2-7; 7 bases map to TRBD2. CDR3 length equals 13 residues. The V gene's germline CDR1 is GTSNPN and CDR2 SVGIG (reference sequence). The ends lost 3 bases at V and 3 bases at J; junction bases unmatched: 5. The CDR3 DNA is TGTGCCTGGAGGGGGGGAGGGGACTACGAGCAGTACTTC. Residues: CAWRGGGDYEQYF.

The V and J genes are TRBV6-1 and TRBJ2-1; D call uncertain. With 6 bases removed from V and 3 bases from J, the gap between germline ends came to 15 bases. CDR3 length: 15 amino acids. The germline CDR1 and CDR2 sequences are MNHNS and SASEGT. In DNA form, the CDR3 reads TGTGCCAGCAGGTTGGAGCCCGCCAGCTACAATGAGCAGTTCTTC. This gives the protein CASRLEPASYNEQFF.

The chain is built from TRBV9 and TRBJ2-2; 8 positions agree with TRBD1. This CDR3 is 17 amino acids long. Unmatched junction bases numbered 8, after V lost 1 base and J lost 3 bases. Looked up from germline, CDR1 is SGDLS and CDR2 is YYNGEE. The CDR3 reads CASSVPRQGSDTGELFF. CDR3 nucleotides: TGTGCCAGCAGCGTACCCCGACAGGGGTCGGACACCGGGGAGCTGTTTTTT.

This clone has only a few counts. The chain links TRBV4-2 to TRBJ1-1; D not certain. Germline CDR1 reads LGHNA; CDR2 reads YNFKEQ. V dropped 0 bases and J dropped 10 bases, with 9 bases sitting between them. The CDR3 has 12 amino acids. The CDR3 loop reads CASSQDSSPAFF. The DNA for the CDR3 is TGTGCCAGCAGCCAAGACAGTTCACCAGCTTTCTTT.

V is TRBV28 and J is TRBJ2-7, with D perhaps matching TRBD2 (5 bases). CDR3 length equals 15 residues. Deletions cut 2 bases from V and 7 bases from J, with 18 bases between. Germline values: CDR1 MDHEN, CDR2 SYDVKM. The CDR3 sequence is CASSLLDSEEGEQYF. The DNA for the CDR3 is TGTGCCAGCAGTTTACTGGACTCGGAGGAAGGGGAGCAGTACTTC. Based on the CDR3 plus reference TRBV28 and TRBJ2-7, the full variable domain is DVKVTQSSRYLVKRTGEKVFLECVQDMDHENMFWYRQDPGLGLRLIYFSYDVKMKEKGDIPEGYSVSREKKERFSLILESASTNQTSMYLCASSLLDSEEGEQYFGPGTRLTVT.

The chain joins TRBV7-9 to TRBJ1-5, with 7 bases that match TRBD1. Trimming cost V 4 bases and J 2 bases; bases outside gene matches: 2. This CDR3 is 14 amino acids long. Germline values: CDR1 SEHNR, CDR2 FQNEAQ (reference sequence). The CDR3 region is CASSSTGGNQPQHF. CDR3 in DNA: TGTGCCAGCAGCTCCACAGGGGGCAATCAGCCCCAGCATTTT.

This chain links TRBV15 with TRBJ2-5, with D perhaps TRBD2 (5 bases). CDR1 and CDR2 (germline): LNHNV, YYDKDF (reference sequence). The CDR3 sequence is 15 residues long. V was trimmed by 0 bases and J by 4 bases, leaving 12 bases between them. The CDR3 loop is CATSRDGEPAETQYF. The CDR3 DNA sequence: TGTGCCACCAGCAGAGATGGGGAGCCTGCAGAGACCCAGTACTTC.

V and J are TRBV27 and TRBJ2-7, with 8 bases lining up with TRBD2. The trim removed 2 bases at V and 0 bases at J, leaving 3 bases unmatched. Germline V gene sequence: CDR1 MNHEY, CDR2 SMNVEV (reference sequence). This CDR3 is 15 amino acids long. The CDR3 region has the DNA TGTGCCAGCAGTTTAATAGCGGGGAGCTCCTACGAGCAGTACTTC. Translating gives CASSLIAGSSYEQYF.

The V and J genes are TRBV25-1 and TRBJ2-3; TRBD2 matches 11 bases. Trimming at V came to 1 base and at J to 4 bases, leaving 4 bases not matched to a gene. Germline CDR1 MGHDK, CDR2 SYGVNS. The CDR3 extends over 16 amino acids. CDR3 DNA: TGTGCCAGCAGTGAATTGGAACTAGCGGGAGCAGATACGCAGTATTTT. Translating gives CASSELELAGADTQYF.

The chain combines TRBV7-9 with TRBJ2-1; 10 nucleotides align to TRBD2. The CDR3 extends over 17 amino acids. Germline-derived CDR1 and CDR2 are SEHNR and FQNEAQ (reference sequence). Trimming at V came to 2 bases and at J to 6 bases, leaving 10 bases not matched to a gene. CDR3 in amino acids: CASSLSLAGATLNEQFF. The CDR3 DNA reads TGTGCCAGCAGCTTAAGTCTAGCGGGAGCAACTCTCAATGAGCAGTTCTTC. Using reference TRBV7-9 and TRBJ2-1 for the parts outside the CDR3, the full variable domain is DTGVSQNPRHKITKRGQNVTFRCDPISEHNRLYWYRQTLGQGPEFLTYFQNEAQLEKSRLLSDRFSAERPKGSFSTLEIQRTEQGDSAMYLCASSLSLAGATLNEQFFGPGTRLTVL.